A single sample is the source of the 28 T cell receptor beta chains below, sequenced in a study of T-cell memory formation after mild COVID-19. One entry per CDR3 protein, called by TCRdb with MiXCR from the 5' RACE reads. The repertoire holds about 270,000 distinct CDR3 sequences, with roughly 16% as singletons. Sequenced: PBMCs or a T cell subset sorted from them (not recorded which). The receptors shown here come from a man between 18 and 29 years old who had mild COVID-19 (a few samples of this study predate the infection). Cell type and time point are not known.

V usage is TRBV29-1 and J usage is TRBJ2-7; 10 nucleotides agree with TRBD1. The CDR3 runs to 14 residues. Germline values: CDR1 SQVTM, CDR2 ANQGSEA. V gave up 5 bases and J gave up 6 bases; unmatched junction bases: 10. CDR3 in amino acids: CSVKGGTGDFEQYF. CDR3 sequence (DNA): TGCAGCGTTAAGGGCGGGACAGGGGATTTCGAGCAGTACTTC.

The genes are TRBV6-1 and TRBJ1-2, with D possibly being TRBD1 (6 bases). V shed 7 bases and J shed 8 bases, with 17 bases lying between them. CDR3 length: 13 residues. The germline V gene encodes CDR1 MNHNS and CDR2 SASEGT. In nucleotides, the CDR3 is TGTGCCAGCAAGTGGTCAGGGGCGCGAGGCTACACCTTC. Protein product: CASKWSGARGYTF.

V is TRBV9 and J is TRBJ2-1; possible D gene TRBD1, 7 bases. Deletions cut 0 bases from V and 4 bases from J, with 20 bases between. The CDR3 is made up of 18 amino acids. Germline CDR1 is SGDLS and CDR2 is YYNGEE. The CDR3 nucleotides read TGTGCCAGCAGCGTAGAAAGGGGGGCGGGACAGCAATACAATGAGCAGTTCTTC. It translates to CASSVERGAGQQYNEQFF. Using reference TRBV9 and TRBJ2-1 for the parts outside the CDR3, the full variable domain is DSGVTQTPKHLITATGQRVTLRCSPRSGDLSVYWYQQSLDQGLQFLIQYYNGEERAKGNILERFSAQQFPDLHSELNLSSLELGDSALYFCASSVERGAGQQYNEQFFGPGTRLTVL.

The chain links TRBV7-8 to TRBJ2-5, with TRBD2 matching over 7 bases. Losses at the gene ends were 1 base for V and 5 bases for J; bases not matched to a gene: 4. CDR1 is SGHVS, CDR2 FQNEAQ, per germline. CDR3 size: 14 residues. CDR3 sequence (DNA): TGTGCCAGCAGCTTAGGACTAGCTAGCGAGACCCAGTACTTC. Its translation: CASSLGLASETQYF.

The sample holds many counts of this clonotype. The rearrangement joins TRBV6-5 to TRBJ2-5, with a weak D call TRBD1 (7 bases). Trimming took 2 bases from V and 4 from J, leaving 17 bases between them. CDR1 and CDR2 (germline): MNHEY, SVGAGI. This CDR3 has 16 residues. In DNA form, the CDR3 reads TGTGCCAGCAGTTACCGGTGGAGGGGGCTTGGAGAGACCCAGTACTTC. It encodes CASSYRWRGLGETQYF.

The chain has TRBV28 and TRBJ1-2; 9 bases match TRBD1. Germline V CDR1 and CDR2: MDHEN, SYDVKM. This CDR3 is built from 15 residues. The V segment lost 6 bases and the J segment 4 bases; nucleotides outside the gene matches: 9. In nucleotides, the CDR3 is TGTGCCAGCAGAGAAAGAGGGACAGGGAGCTATGGCTACACCTTC. It yields the protein CASRERGTGSYGYTF.

V usage is TRBV11-2 and J usage is TRBJ1-4; unclear D gene. This CDR3 comprises 15 residues. Germline V CDR1 and CDR2: SGHAT, FQNNGV. Trimming took 2 bases from V and 3 from J, leaving 10 bases between them. The CDR3 here is CASSLSADPNEKLFF. The CDR3 DNA reads as TGTGCCAGCAGCTTAAGCGCAGATCCTAATGAAAAACTGTTTTTT.

V is TRBV12-3 or TRBV12-4 and J is TRBJ2-2; D is perhaps TRBD1 (5 bases). This CDR3 spans 14 amino acids. Trimming shortened V by 3 bases and J by 2 bases, and 7 bases separated the two germline ends. The CDR3 region has the DNA TGTGCCAGCAGTTTTACAGGCAACACCGGGGAGCTGTTTTTT. It is translated as CASSFTGNTGELFF.

This clonotype occurred a few times. V is TRBV18 and J is TRBJ1-1; D is ambiguous. This CDR3 contains 15 residues. With 3 bases removed from V and 0 bases from J, the gap between germline ends came to 11 bases. Germline CDR1 is KGHSH and CDR2 is LQKENI. This CDR3 is CASSPPFLMNTEAFF. The CDR3 DNA sequence: TGTGCCAGCTCACCTCCATTCCTCATGAACACTGAAGCTTTCTTT.

V usage is TRBV2 and J usage is TRBJ1-5; weak D call: TRBD1 (6 bases). Trimming removed 7 bases at V and 5 bases at J, with 18 bases between. CDR1 SNHLY and CDR2 FYNNEI come from the germline V gene. This CDR3 is built from 15 residues. CDR3 nucleotides: TGTGCCAGCACCAGGGGAGAGGGCCGGGATCAGCCCCAGCATTTT. Protein product: CASTRGEGRDQPQHF.

The sample holds a few counts of this clonotype. This chain uses TRBV27 with TRBJ2-3, with D unresolved. The CDR3 totals 12 residues. Looked up from germline, CDR1 is MNHEY and CDR2 is SMNVEV (reference sequence). V dropped 7 bases and J dropped 4 bases, with 9 bases sitting between them. In DNA form, the CDR3 reads TGTGCCAGCACCAACGTGGCAGATACGCAGTATTTT. Its protein is CASTNVADTQYF.

The sample holds a few counts of this clonotype. V usage is TRBV6-6 and J usage is TRBJ1-1; D ambiguous. CDR3 size: 14 residues. V was cut by 2 bases and J by 1 base, with 8 bases left in between. Per germline, CDR1 MNHNY and CDR2 SVGAGI (reference sequence). The CDR3 DNA reads TGTGCCAGCAGTTACGACGGCTCGAACACTGAAGCTTTCTTT. Protein sequence: CASSYDGSNTEAFF.

The chain recombines TRBV6-6 with TRBJ1-1, with D possibly matching TRBD1 (6 bases). This CDR3 comprises 14 residues. The ends were cut back, 6 bases at V and 8 bases at J, with 19 bases in the middle. In germline, CDR1 is MNHNY, CDR2 SVGAGI (reference sequence). CDR3 DNA: TGTGCCAGCAGACTCGGGACACCTAAGTCGGAAGCTTTCTTT. Its translation is CASRLGTPKSEAFF.

This clonotype was detected a few times. The chain employs TRBV7-2 and TRBJ2-3, with D possibly TRBD1 on 8 matching bases. V lost 5 bases, J lost 7 bases, and 25 bases lay in between. The CDR3 is 17 amino acids. Germline V CDR1 and CDR2: SGHTA, FQGNSA. The CDR3: CASSPRGGDRLPYTQYF. Written as DNA, the CDR3 is TGTGCCAGCAGCCCTAGGGGAGGGGACAGGTTACCGTATACGCAGTATTTT.

The chain has TRBV24-1 and TRBJ2-3; possible D gene TRBD1, 6 bases. The germline V and J ends were trimmed by 1 base and 1 base, with 8 bases remaining between them. CDR3 length: 15 residues. CDR1 is KGHDR and CDR2 is SFDVKD in the germline V gene. In DNA form, the CDR3 reads TGTGCCACCAGTGATTTAGAGGGGGGCACAGATACGCAGTATTTT. This gives the protein CATSDLEGGTDTQYF.

The CDR3 here is CASSQGDQGHYEQYV. DNA for the CDR3: TGTGCCAGCTCCCAAGGAGATCAGGGCCACTACGAGCAGTACGTC. The chain combines TRBV18 with TRBJ2-7, with D perhaps TRBD1 (5 bases). This CDR3 has 15 residues. V was shortened by 6 bases and J by 3 bases, with 18 bases between the two germline ends. Germline V gives CDR1 KGHSH, CDR2 LQKENI.

This clonotype occurred a few times. This chain connects TRBV5-1 to TRBJ1-6, with unresolved D. V was trimmed by 0 bases and J by 10 bases, leaving 11 bases between them. This CDR3 contains 14 residues. The germline V gene encodes CDR1 SGHRS and CDR2 YFSETQ. In DNA form, the CDR3 reads TGCGCCAGCAGCTTGGGCGGGGAGCTCTCACCCCTCCACTTT. Its translation is CASSLGGELSPLHF.

The CDR3 DNA reads as TGTGCCAGCAGCGAGACAGGGGGCGTCTACGAGCAGTACTTC. Amino acid sequence: CASSETGGVYEQYF. J is TRBJ2-7 and V is TRBV6-1; TRBD1 matches 10 bases. The CDR3 totals 14 residues. From germline, CDR1 is MNHNS and CDR2 SASEGT. V trimming: 6 bases; J trimming: 3 bases; junction bases outside the gene matches: 5.

The CDR3 region is CASSLLLIAGGKDTQYF. For the CDR3, the DNA is TGCGCCAGCAGCCTCCTATTAATAGCGGGGGGAAAAGATACGCAGTATTTT. The rearrangement joins TRBV4-1 to TRBJ2-3, with TRBD2 identical over 10 bases. The CDR3 is made up of 17 amino acids. The ends lost 4 bases at V and 5 bases at J; junction bases unmatched: 12. Germline V gives CDR1 MGHRA, CDR2 YSYEKL.

The chain is built from TRBV7-8 and TRBJ1-1; D unresolved. This CDR3 is 15 amino acids long. The germline V gene has CDR1 SGHVS and CDR2 FQNEAQ. V shed 5 bases and J shed 2 bases, with 15 bases lying between them. In DNA form, the CDR3 reads TGTGCCAGCAGCCCGCGACGGATTTTTAACACTGAAGCTTTCTTT. Its protein product is CASSPRRIFNTEAFF.

V gene TRBV12-3 or TRBV12-4 combines with J gene TRBJ1-4; 7 positions match TRBD1. V lost 6 bases, J lost 7 bases, and 8 bases stayed unmatched. There are 14 residues in the CDR3. CDR3 sequence reads: CASSQGRGSEKLFF. Written as DNA, the CDR3 is TGTGCCAGCAGCCAGGGCAGGGGGAGTGAAAAACTGTTTTTT.

This clonotype showed up just a few times. The J gene is TRBJ2-1, the V gene TRBV5-5; TRBD2 aligns across 14 bases. Germline V gene sequence: CDR1 SGHKS, CDR2 YYEKEE (reference sequence). The CDR3 sequence is 19 residues long. J was trimmed by 7 bases and V by 4 bases; bases with no gene match: 16. In DNA form, the CDR3 reads TGTGCCAGCAGCCCGGCAGGCGGGACTAGCGGGGGATGGGGAAATGAGCAGTTCTTC. Encoded protein: CASSPAGGTSGGWGNEQFF.

This clonotype was detected only a few times. V usage is TRBV15 and J usage is TRBJ2-2; the D is unclear. V was clipped by 2 bases and J by 7 bases, with 14 bases between them. This CDR3 region has 15 residues. Per germline, CDR1 LNHNV and CDR2 YYDKDF (reference sequence). The CDR3 coding sequence is TGTGCCACCAGCAGAAGAGATCGTCGGGTCGGGGAGCTGTTTTTT. Amino acid sequence: CATSRRDRRVGELFF.

There are a few counts of this clonotype. The chain joins TRBV24-1 to TRBJ2-3; no reliable D call. V dropped 3 bases and J dropped 5 bases, with 17 bases sitting between them. The CDR3 spans 16 residues. CDR1 and CDR2 (germline): KGHDR, SFDVKD. This CDR3 is CATSDGQAMSRDTQYF. CDR3 in DNA: TGTGCCACCAGTGATGGGCAGGCGATGAGCCGAGATACGCAGTATTTT.

The chain uses TRBV18 and TRBJ2-5; 9 bases align to TRBD1. V was clipped by 3 bases and J by 5 bases; unmatched bases: 7. The length of the CDR3 is 15 residues. Germline CDR1 is KGHSH and CDR2 is LQKENI. Here the CDR3 DNA reads TGTGCCAGCTCACCTTTGACAGGGGGGTATGAGACCCAGTACTTC. It encodes CASSPLTGGYETQYF.

This rearrangement joins TRBV20-1 to TRBJ1-1; 9 bases are a match to TRBD1. Germline loops: CDR1 DFQATT, CDR2 SNEGSKA (reference sequence). The CDR3 spans 14 residues. V trimming: 3 bases; J trimming: 6 bases; junction bases outside the gene matches: 8. In DNA, the CDR3 is TGCAGTGCTAGTGAGGGACAGGGTAGGTCTGAAGCTTTCTTT. Protein sequence: CSASEGQGRSEAFF.

This chain connects TRBV20-1 to TRBJ2-1, with 9 bases fitting TRBD1. J was trimmed by 2 bases and V by 1 base; bases with no gene match: 6. The CDR3 is 16 residues long. Germline V gives CDR1 DFQATT, CDR2 SNEGSKA (reference sequence). CDR3 sequence: CSARGVQGATYNEQFF. The CDR3 nucleotides are TGCAGTGCTAGAGGGGTACAGGGGGCTACCTACAATGAGCAGTTCTTC.

The sample holds a few counts of this clonotype. The rearrangement links TRBV20-1 to TRBJ2-3; 10 nucleotides agree with TRBD2. The ends lost 5 bases at V and 5 bases at J; junction bases unmatched: 10. Per the germline V gene, CDR1 is DFQATT and CDR2 is SNEGSKA (reference sequence). This CDR3 is built from 15 residues. The CDR3 loop reads CSAPSGGPYGDTQYF. In DNA, the CDR3 is TGCAGTGCTCCTAGCGGGGGACCCTACGGAGATACGCAGTATTTT.